This passage covers 9 T cell receptor beta chains from one sample sequenced in a study of metastatic and nonmetastatic thyroid tumors (dated by TCRdb to 2018 to 2020). No treatment had been received by any patient before thyroid surgery. The library was produced with PCR. Instrument used: Illumina HiSeq 4000. TCRdb reanalyzed the raw reads on its own, using fastp at Q25 for trimming and MiXCR for clone calling, and kept in-frame beta chains. Present in this sample are 30,000 to 35,000 clones, 15% of which were seen just once. The ten largest clones take up around a fifth of the sample. Sample: blood. The receptor source for this set is a male donor with papillary thyroid cancer or a benign thyroid nodule (not recorded which). Some clones in this sample may be carry-over from other donors' samples.

The table lists this clone with many counts. The chain employs TRBV4-1 and TRBJ2-2; D is perhaps TRBD1 (6 bases). The CDR3 consists of 15 residues. CDR1 is MGHRA and CDR2 is YSYEKL in the germline V gene. V lost 4 bases, J lost 9 bases, and 18 bases lay in between. DNA for the CDR3: TGCGCCAGCAGCCGGAATTCACAGGGTTCCTGGGAGCTGTTTTTT. It translates to CASSRNSQGSWELFF.

This clone was recorded many times. V is TRBV19 and J is TRBJ1-4; 7 bases line up with TRBD1. The ends lost 3 bases at V and 8 bases at J; junction bases unmatched: 6. The V gene's germline CDR1 is LNHDA and CDR2 SQIVND (reference sequence). The CDR3 length is 14 residues. The CDR3 DNA reads as TGTGCCAGTAGTATGAGGGGGCGAGAAGAAAAACTGTTTTTT. The encoded protein is CASSMRGREEKLFF.

The chain links TRBV7-3 to TRBJ2-1; D unresolved. The CDR3 contains 14 residues. The V gene's germline CDR1 is SGHTA and CDR2 FQGTGA. The V and J ends lost 3 bases and 10 bases respectively, with 16 bases between them. Written as DNA, the CDR3 is TGTGCCAGCAGCTTGGTCAGGAAAAATGACGAGCAGTTCTTC. Protein product: CASSLVRKNDEQFF.

This clone was counted ten times or more. J is TRBJ2-3 and V is TRBV25-1; D gene uncertain. Germline V gene lookup returns CDR1 MGHDK and CDR2 SYGVNS. This CDR3 has 15 residues. Trimming removed 6 bases at V and 4 bases at J, with 17 bases between. CDR3 nucleotides: TGTGCCAGCAGCCCCTCCGTGGTGGGCCCAGATACGCAGTATTTT. Translated: CASSPSVVGPDTQYF.

There are many counts of this clone. This chain connects TRBV28 to TRBJ1-4; weak D call: TRBD1 (5 bases). Germline lookup yields CDR1 MDHEN and CDR2 SYDVKM. This CDR3 has 14 amino acids. Trimming removed 2 bases at V and 6 bases at J, with 10 bases between. CDR3 protein: CASSLEGWDEKLFF. The CDR3 nucleotides are TGTGCCAGCAGTTTAGAGGGGTGGGATGAAAAACTGTTTTTT.

This clone has at least ten counts. The CDR3 spells CASGLSINSPLHF. DNA of the CDR3: TGTGCTAGTGGTTTGAGCATTAATTCACCCCTCCACTTT. This chain joins TRBV12-5 and TRBJ1-6; unclear D gene. CDR1 is LGHNT, CDR2 FRNRAP, per germline. CDR3 length: 13 residues. The V gene lost 2 bases and the J gene lost 6 bases, with 5 bases spanning the gap.

This chain uses TRBV11-3 with TRBJ2-5, with D perhaps TRBD1 (7 bases). The CDR3 consists of 16 residues. The V end lost 5 bases, the J end lost 4 bases, and 20 bases lay between the germline ends. Germline loops: CDR1 SGHNT, CDR2 YENEEA. The CDR3 is CASSSRDSGGGETQYF. The DNA for the CDR3 is TGTGCCAGCAGCAGCCGGGACAGCGGAGGGGGAGAGACCCAGTACTTC.

In regard to this clone: Compared with germline, one end of the junction differs, possibly owing to a read error. The chain carries TRBV27 and TRBJ2-3; D gene unclear. This CDR3 comprises 13 residues. Germline V gene data show CDR1 as MNHEY and CDR2 as SMNVEV (reference sequence). DNA of the CDR3: TGTGACAGCAGTTCGGACGCCGGAGATAGGCAGTATTTT. It codes for CDSSSDAGDRQYF.

This clone has at least ten counts. The chain uses TRBV7-8 and TRBJ2-5, with D perhaps TRBD1 (5 bases). Trimming shortened V by 5 bases and J by 2 bases, and 12 bases separated the two germline ends. The CDR3 totals 14 residues. In germline, CDR1 is SGHVS, CDR2 FQNEAQ. The CDR3: CASSARREQETQYF. CDR3 coding DNA: TGTGCCAGCAGCGCCCGCAGGGAACAAGAGACCCAGTACTTC.